The next 30 T cell receptor beta chains were all read from a single sample in a study of identical twins. From the 5' RACE reads, TCRdb called clonotypes with MiXCR, one entry per CDR3 protein. Of roughly 710,000 distinct CDR3 sequences listed, around 6% are singletons. Sequencing input: naive T cells sorted from blood. The receptor source for this set is a man younger than 30 in good health.

This clonotype was picked up many times. CDR3 in amino acids: CASSPGILLGEQFF. The CDR3 region has the DNA TGTGCCAGCAGTCCTGGGATTCTCCTTGGGGAGCAGTTCTTC. The rearrangement joins TRBV27 to TRBJ2-1; D is undetermined. Germline assignment: CDR1 MNHEY and CDR2 SMNVEV (reference sequence). There are 14 residues in the CDR3. V was pared by 5 bases and J by 10 bases, with 18 bases between.

This clonotype has at least ten counts. This chain links TRBV10-3 with TRBJ2-1, with unresolved D. The CDR3 length is 13 residues. Germline V CDR1 and CDR2: ENHRY, SYGVKD. V lost 0 bases and J lost 5, with 5 bases in between. The CDR3: CAISESSDNEQFF. As DNA, the CDR3 is TGTGCCATCAGTGAGTCTTCCGACAATGAGCAGTTCTTC.

This chain links TRBV3-1 with TRBJ2-5; TRBD1 matches at 8 bases. The CDR3 has 15 residues. J lost 2 bases, V lost 1 base, and 3 bases had no gene match. Germline V lookup: CDR1 LGHDT, CDR2 YNNKEL (reference sequence). CDR3 sequence: CASSQGGQDQETQYF. The CDR3, as DNA: TGTGCCAGCAGCCAAGGGGGACAGGATCAAGAGACCCAGTACTTC.

This clonotype was found many times. The V and J genes are TRBV29-1 and TRBJ1-2; 7 bases map to TRBD1. This CDR3 comprises 16 residues. After removal of 6 bases from V and 2 bases from J, the junction contained 15 bases not matched to a gene. Germline lookup yields CDR1 SQVTM and CDR2 ANQGSEA. The CDR3, as DNA: TGCAGCGTGGAGCCTGATAAGGACAGGCTGAACTATGGCTACACCTTC. Protein product: CSVEPDKDRLNYGYTF.

This clonotype was detected many times. The chain is built from TRBV27 and TRBJ1-1; 7 bases are a match to TRBD1. CDR1 and CDR2 (germline): MNHEY, SMNVEV (reference sequence). V was pared by 5 bases and J by 10 bases, with 7 bases of the junction left unmatched. The CDR3 loop spans 12 amino acids. CDR3 protein: CASSPTQGRAFF. In DNA form, the CDR3 reads TGTGCCAGCAGTCCTACACAGGGGAGAGCTTTCTTT.

This clonotype has a count of ten or more. The chain is built from TRBV12-3 or TRBV12-4 and TRBJ1-2; the D is unclear. This CDR3 region has 13 residues. V was pared by 3 bases and J by 7 bases, with 12 bases between. CDR3 bases: TGTGCCAGCAGTTTGCAGGAGTTGGCTGGCTACACCTTC. This codes for CASSLQELAGYTF.

This clonotype was observed a handful of times. This chain joins TRBV11-2 and TRBJ2-2; a weak D match, TRBD1 (6 bases). With 5 bases removed from V and 1 base from J, the gap between germline ends came to 17 bases. The CDR3 sequence is 17 residues long. Germline V gene sequence: CDR1 SGHAT, CDR2 FQNNGV. CDR3 sequence (DNA): TGTGCCAGCAGCACTCTCATTTTGGACAGGAACACCGGGGAGCTGTTTTTT. Its protein product is CASSTLILDRNTGELFF.

This clonotype was observed a handful of times. This sequence joins TRBV20-1 and TRBJ2-3; 9 nucleotides align to TRBD2. This CDR3 has 16 residues. Germline lookup yields CDR1 DFQATT and CDR2 SNEGSKA (reference sequence). Losses at the gene ends were 3 bases for V and 5 bases for J; bases not matched to a gene: 12. The DNA of the CDR3 is TGCAGTGCTAGCCCAGGACTAGCGTCCATGATAGATACGCAGTATTTT. Protein sequence: CSASPGLASMIDTQYF.

V is TRBV7-8 and J is TRBJ2-7; TRBD2 agrees at 14 bases. This CDR3 is 15 amino acids long. The trim removed 5 bases at V and 2 bases at J, leaving 2 bases unmatched. Germline values: CDR1 SGHVS, CDR2 FQNEAQ. DNA for the CDR3: TGTGCCAGCAGCGCGGGACTAGCGGGAGCCTACGAGCAGTACTTC. This translates into CASSAGLAGAYEQYF.

This clonotype was detected ten times or more. The chain combines TRBV20-1 with TRBJ1-2; possibly TRBD1 for D (5 bases). The CDR3 length is 13 residues. With 0 bases removed from V and 6 bases from J, the gap between germline ends came to 11 bases. Germline assignment: CDR1 DFQATT and CDR2 SNEGSKA (reference sequence). CDR3 DNA: TGCAGTGCTAGAGATGCGGGGGAGCATGGCTACACCTTC. Protein product: CSARDAGEHGYTF.

The J gene is TRBJ1-4, the V gene TRBV2; a weak D match, TRBD1 (5 bases). The CDR3 sequence is 13 residues long. Germline CDR1 is SNHLY and CDR2 is FYNNEI. V lost 8 bases and J lost 6, with 13 bases in between. The DNA of the CDR3 is TGTGCCAGCGGCGACAGCAATCATGAAAAACTGTTTTTT. It codes for CASGDSNHEKLFF.

In this sample, this clonotype turned up many times. This sequence joins TRBV4-1 and TRBJ2-1; 8 bases map to TRBD2. The CDR3 is 15 residues long. The V gene end was trimmed by 8 bases and the J gene end by 1 base; junction bases not matched to a gene: 7. Per the germline V gene, CDR1 is MGHRA and CDR2 is YSYEKL. The CDR3, as DNA: TGCGCCAGCTCGACCCGGGGGGGATCCTACAATGAGCAGTTCTTC. Residues: CASSTRGGSYNEQFF.

This clonotype was counted at least ten times. The V and J genes are TRBV12-3 or TRBV12-4 and TRBJ2-4; D is ambiguous. There are 13 residues in the CDR3. V dropped 7 bases and J dropped 1 base, with 8 bases sitting between them. The CDR3 loop reads CASMGLAKNIQYF. CDR3 DNA sequence: TGTGCCAGCATGGGTCTGGCCAAAAACATTCAGTACTTC.

This clonotype was counted at least ten times. The rearrangement uses TRBV24-1 and TRBJ2-7, with D possibly being TRBD2 (5 bases). This CDR3 contains 13 residues. Germline-derived CDR1 and CDR2 are KGHDR and SFDVKD. Trimming removed 5 bases at V and 4 bases at J, with 11 bases between. CDR3 protein: CATSARLHYEQYV. CDR3 nucleotides: TGTGCCACCAGTGCAAGACTACATTACGAGCAGTACGTC.

This clonotype was seen more than once but under ten times. V gene TRBV7-9 combines with J gene TRBJ2-1, with TRBD1 as a possible D gene (5 bases). The germline V gene encodes CDR1 SEHNR and CDR2 FQNEAQ (reference sequence). This CDR3 has 14 amino acids. V was pared by 3 bases and J by 3 bases, with 9 bases between. The CDR3 here is CASSFRQIYNEQFF. CDR3 DNA sequence: TGTGCCAGCAGCTTTCGACAGATCTACAATGAGCAGTTCTTC.

A few counts support this clonotype. The chain is built from TRBV6-5 and TRBJ2-1, with 11 bases lining up with TRBD2. The V segment lost 6 bases and the J segment 4 bases; nucleotides outside the gene matches: 8. Germline loops: CDR1 MNHEY, CDR2 SVGAGI. CDR3 length: 16 amino acids. The CDR3 nucleotides are TGTGCCAGCAGCGTTACTAGCGGGGGACCTTACAATGAGCAGTTCTTC. Translating gives CASSVTSGGPYNEQFF.

There are many counts of this clonotype. This rearrangement joins TRBV20-1 to TRBJ2-3; 9 nucleotides align to TRBD1. The CDR3 extends over 17 amino acids. Germline CDR1 reads DFQATT; CDR2 reads SNEGSKA (reference sequence). Unmatched junction bases numbered 13, after V lost 1 base and J lost 5 bases. Here the CDR3 DNA reads TGCAGTGCTAGAGTTACTACCGGGACAGGGTTCAGAGATACGCAGTATTTT. Amino acids: CSARVTTGTGFRDTQYF.

This clonotype was detected a few times. This chain uses TRBV5-1 with TRBJ2-5; D gene ambiguous. The CDR3 consists of 15 residues. CDR1 is SGHRS, CDR2 YFSETQ, per germline. Trimming took off 2 bases at V and 2 bases at J, with 13 bases between the two ends. In DNA form, the CDR3 reads TGCGCCAGCAGCTTAGAGGCAGGCCCTCAAGAGACCCAGTACTTC. Residues: CASSLEAGPQETQYF.

This clonotype was seen only a few times. The chain has TRBV6-1 and TRBJ2-7, with a weak D call TRBD1 (5 bases). The CDR3 runs to 16 residues. V was clipped by 4 bases and J by 3 bases, with 19 bases between them. Germline loops: CDR1 MNHNS, CDR2 SASEGT. The CDR3 loop is CASSAEKGAGHYEQYV. Here the CDR3 DNA reads TGTGCCAGCAGTGCAGAAAAAGGGGCCGGACACTACGAGCAGTACGTC.

This clonotype was detected ten times or more. V usage is TRBV20-1 and J usage is TRBJ1-1; no definite D call. The CDR3 has 13 amino acids. Germline V gene data show CDR1 as DFQATT and CDR2 as SNEGSKA (reference sequence). With 0 bases removed from V and 2 bases from J, the gap between germline ends came to 7 bases. The DNA of the CDR3 is TGCAGTGCTAGAGACAGAGACAACACTGAAGCTTTCTTT. It yields the protein CSARDRDNTEAFF.

This chain uses TRBV11-3 with TRBJ2-1; D may correspond to TRBD1 or TRBD2 (5 bases each). Trimming removed 7 bases at V and 6 bases at J, with 19 bases between. This CDR3 comprises 15 residues. Germline V lookup: CDR1 SGHNT, CDR2 YENEEA. The CDR3 DNA follows: TGTGCCAGCAATCCCGACGGGGCCCCAGTCAATGAGCAGTTCTTC. This sequence encodes CASNPDGAPVNEQFF. The full variable domain, its missing parts supplied by reference TRBV11-3 and TRBJ2-1, is EAGVVQSPRYKIIEKKQPVAFWCNPISGHNTLYWYLQNLGQGPELLIRYENEEAVDDSQLPKDRFSAERLKGVDSTLKIQPAELGDSAVYLCASNPDGAPVNEQFFGPGTRLTVL.

This clonotype was detected ten times or more. The chain recombines TRBV11-2 with TRBJ2-7; D is possibly TRBD1 or TRBD2 (5 bases each). V lost 5 bases and J lost 3, with 14 bases in between. Germline CDR1 reads SGHAT; CDR2 reads FQNNGV. The CDR3 is made up of 14 amino acids. The CDR3 protein is CASSPASGSYEQYF. CDR3 in DNA: TGTGCCAGCAGCCCCGCCTCAGGGAGCTACGAGCAGTACTTC. Based on the CDR3 plus reference TRBV11-2 and TRBJ2-7, the full variable domain is EAGVAQSPRYKIIEKRQSVAFWCNPISGHATLYWYQQILGQGPKLLIQFQNNGVVDDSQLPKDRFSAERLKGVDSTLKIQPAKLEDSAVYLCASSPASGSYEQYFGPGTRLTVT.

V gene TRBV19 combines with J gene TRBJ2-5; 7 bases match TRBD1. The V gene end was trimmed by 4 bases and the J gene end by 2 bases; junction bases not matched to a gene: 13. The germline V gene encodes CDR1 LNHDA and CDR2 SQIVND (reference sequence). CDR3 length: 17 amino acids. This chain's CDR3 is CASSRTWTGGQQETQYF. The CDR3 DNA reads TGTGCCAGTAGTAGGACTTGGACAGGCGGCCAGCAAGAGACCCAGTACTTC.

This clonotype occurred many times. The V and J genes are TRBV7-8 and TRBJ2-1; 11 bases align to TRBD2. The CDR3 is made up of 16 amino acids. V shed 1 base and J 10 bases; nucleotides not matched to a gene: 9. Germline assignment: CDR1 SGHVS and CDR2 FQNEAQ. CDR3 sequence reads: CASSLVLLAGAGEQFF. The CDR3 DNA is TGTGCCAGCAGCTTAGTACTACTAGCGGGAGCGGGCGAGCAGTTCTTC.

This clonotype was detected a few times. The CDR3 DNA is TGTGCCAGCAGCTTTTCCAGCGGGAGGGGCACAGATACGCAGTATTTT. Its protein is CASSFSSGRGTDTQYF. V and J are TRBV7-9 and TRBJ2-3; 10 nucleotides align to TRBD2. This CDR3 contains 16 residues. CDR1 and CDR2 (germline): SEHNR, FQNEAQ (reference sequence). V dropped 3 bases and J dropped 1; count of bases not matched to a gene: 4.

This clonotype showed up just a few times. The junction departs from germline at one end; a sequencing error may be responsible. The CDR3 protein is CATSRVGLAVF. CDR3 sequence (DNA): TGTGCCACCAGCAGAGTAGGACTAGCGGTTTTC. This chain uses TRBV15 with TRBJ2-5; TRBD2 matches at 10 bases. Germline V lookup: CDR1 LNHNV, CDR2 YYDKDF (reference sequence). The CDR3 has 11 amino acids.

This clonotype appeared a few times. The chain joins TRBV5-1 to TRBJ1-2; 7 nucleotides match TRBD1. Germline V gives CDR1 SGHRS, CDR2 YFSETQ. The J segment lost 7 bases and the V segment lost 4 bases, leaving 7 bases of the junction unmatched. This CDR3 contains 13 residues. The CDR3 sequence is CASSLTGISGYTF. DNA of the CDR3: TGCGCCAGCAGCCTGACAGGGATCAGTGGCTACACCTTC.

In its sample, this clonotype was seen many times. The chain combines TRBV5-1 with TRBJ2-5; D tentatively fits TRBD1 or TRBD2 (5 bases each). This CDR3 comprises 15 residues. V was clipped by 4 bases and J by 4 bases, with 17 bases between them. Germline values: CDR1 SGHRS, CDR2 YFSETQ. In DNA, the CDR3 is TGCGCCAGCAGCGGACTCACAGGAGGAGCAGAGACCCAGTACTTC. Its translation: CASSGLTGGAETQYF.

This clonotype was seen a few times. One end of the junction is discordant with germline, which a read error may explain. The rearrangement joins TRBV3-1 to TRBJ2-1; 9 nucleotides agree with TRBD2. The CDR3 is made up of 15 amino acids. CDR1 is LGHDT and CDR2 is YNNKEL in the germline V gene (reference sequence). CDR3 in DNA: TGTGCCAGCAGCCCCAGTGGGGCGGGAGGGCCGGTCATGGTCTTC. It is translated as CASSPSGAGGPVMVF.

Many counts were recorded for this clonotype. V usage is TRBV5-1 and J usage is TRBJ2-1; 9 nucleotides line up with TRBD1. The germline gives CDR1 SGHRS, CDR2 YFSETQ. V trimming: 3 bases; J trimming: 6 bases; junction bases outside the gene matches: 10. The CDR3 length is 16 residues. The CDR3 here is CASSSGQGPAGNEQFF. The CDR3 coding sequence is TGCGCCAGCAGCTCGGGACAGGGCCCGGCGGGCAATGAGCAGTTCTTC.